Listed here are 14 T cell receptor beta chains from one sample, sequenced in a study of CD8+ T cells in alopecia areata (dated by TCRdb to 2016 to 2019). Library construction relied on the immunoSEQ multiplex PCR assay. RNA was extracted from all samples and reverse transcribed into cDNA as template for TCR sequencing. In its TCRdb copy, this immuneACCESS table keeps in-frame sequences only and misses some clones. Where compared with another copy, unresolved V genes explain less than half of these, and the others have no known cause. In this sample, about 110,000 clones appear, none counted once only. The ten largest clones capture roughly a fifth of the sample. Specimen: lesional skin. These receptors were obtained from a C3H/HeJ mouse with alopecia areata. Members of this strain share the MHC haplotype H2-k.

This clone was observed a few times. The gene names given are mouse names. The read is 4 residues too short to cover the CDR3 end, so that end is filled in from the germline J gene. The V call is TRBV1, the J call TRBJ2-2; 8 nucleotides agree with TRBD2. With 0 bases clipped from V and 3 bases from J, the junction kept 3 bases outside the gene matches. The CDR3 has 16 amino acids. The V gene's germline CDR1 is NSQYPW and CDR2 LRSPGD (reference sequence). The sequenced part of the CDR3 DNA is TGCACCTGCAGTGCAGACTGGGGGGAGCACACCGGG. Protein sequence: CTCSADWGEHTG. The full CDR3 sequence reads CTCSADWGEHTGQLYF.

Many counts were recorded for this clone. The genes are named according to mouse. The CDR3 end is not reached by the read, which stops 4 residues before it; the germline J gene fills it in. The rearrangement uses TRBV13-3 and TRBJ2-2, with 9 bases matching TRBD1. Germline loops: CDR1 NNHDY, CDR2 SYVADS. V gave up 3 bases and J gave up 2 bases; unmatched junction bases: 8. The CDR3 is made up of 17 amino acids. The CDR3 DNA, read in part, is TGTGCCAGCAGTGCTGGTGGGGACAGGGAGAACACCGGG. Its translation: CASSAGGDRENTG. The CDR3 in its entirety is CASSAGGDRENTGQLYF.

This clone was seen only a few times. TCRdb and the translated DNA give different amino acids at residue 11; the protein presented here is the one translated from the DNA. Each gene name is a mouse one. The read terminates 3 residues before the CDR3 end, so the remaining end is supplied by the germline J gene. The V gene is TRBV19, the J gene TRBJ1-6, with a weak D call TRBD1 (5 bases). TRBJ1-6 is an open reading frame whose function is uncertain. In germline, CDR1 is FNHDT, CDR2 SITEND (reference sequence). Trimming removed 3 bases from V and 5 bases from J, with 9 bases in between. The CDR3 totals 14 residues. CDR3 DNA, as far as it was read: TGTGCCAGCAGTACTGACAGCCATAATTCGCCC. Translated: CASSTDSHNSP. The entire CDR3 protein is CASSTDSHNSPLYF.

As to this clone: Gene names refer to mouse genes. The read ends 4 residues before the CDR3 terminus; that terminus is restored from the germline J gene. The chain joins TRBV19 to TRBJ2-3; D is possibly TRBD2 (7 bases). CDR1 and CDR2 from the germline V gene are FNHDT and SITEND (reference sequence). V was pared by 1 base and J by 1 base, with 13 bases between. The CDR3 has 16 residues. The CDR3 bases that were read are TGTGCCAGCAGTATACCGGGGGGCGCGGGTGCAGAA. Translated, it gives CASSIPGGAGAE. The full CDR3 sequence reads CASSIPGGAGAETLYF.

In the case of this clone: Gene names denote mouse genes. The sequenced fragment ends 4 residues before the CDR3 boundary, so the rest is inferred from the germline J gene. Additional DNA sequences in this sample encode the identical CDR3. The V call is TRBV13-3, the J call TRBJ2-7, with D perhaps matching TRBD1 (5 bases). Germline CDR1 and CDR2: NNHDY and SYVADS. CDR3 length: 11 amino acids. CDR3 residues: CASSTAYEQYF. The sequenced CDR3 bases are TGTGCCAGCTCGACAGCATAT.

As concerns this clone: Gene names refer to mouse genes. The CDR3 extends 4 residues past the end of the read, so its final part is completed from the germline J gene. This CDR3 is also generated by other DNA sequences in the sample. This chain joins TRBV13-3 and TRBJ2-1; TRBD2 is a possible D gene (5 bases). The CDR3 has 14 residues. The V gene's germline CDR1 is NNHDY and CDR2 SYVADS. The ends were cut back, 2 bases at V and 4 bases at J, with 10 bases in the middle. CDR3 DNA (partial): TGTGCCAGCAGTGAAAGGGTGGGGTATGCT. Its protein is CASSERVGYA. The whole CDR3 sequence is CASSERVGYAEQFF.

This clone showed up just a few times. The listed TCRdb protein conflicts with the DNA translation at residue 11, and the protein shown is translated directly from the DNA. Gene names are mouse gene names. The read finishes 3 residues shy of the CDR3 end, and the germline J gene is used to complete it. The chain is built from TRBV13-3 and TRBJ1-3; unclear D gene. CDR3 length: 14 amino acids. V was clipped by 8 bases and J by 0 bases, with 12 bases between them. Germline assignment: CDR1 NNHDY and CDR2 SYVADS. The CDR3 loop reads CASVKFNSGNTLYF. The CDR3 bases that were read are TGTGCCAGTGTAAAATTTAATTCTGGAAATACG.

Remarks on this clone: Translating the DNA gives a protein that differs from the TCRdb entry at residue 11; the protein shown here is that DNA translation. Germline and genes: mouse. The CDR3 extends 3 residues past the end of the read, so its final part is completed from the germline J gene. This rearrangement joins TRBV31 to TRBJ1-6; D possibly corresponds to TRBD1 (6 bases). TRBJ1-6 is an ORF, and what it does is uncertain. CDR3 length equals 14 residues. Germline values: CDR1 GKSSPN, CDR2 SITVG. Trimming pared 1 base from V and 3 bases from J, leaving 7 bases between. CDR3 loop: CAWSRTVYNSPLYF. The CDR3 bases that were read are TGTGCCTGGAGTCGGACAGTCTATAATTCGCCC.

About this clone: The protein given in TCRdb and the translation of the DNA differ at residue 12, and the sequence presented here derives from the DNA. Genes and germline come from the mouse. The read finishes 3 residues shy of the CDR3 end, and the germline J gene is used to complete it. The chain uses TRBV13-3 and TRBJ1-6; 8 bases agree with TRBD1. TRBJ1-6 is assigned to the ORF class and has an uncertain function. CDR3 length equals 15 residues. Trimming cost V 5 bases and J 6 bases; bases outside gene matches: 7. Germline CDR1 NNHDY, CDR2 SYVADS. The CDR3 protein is CASRDREDGNSPLYF. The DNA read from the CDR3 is TGTGCCAGCAGGGACAGGGAGGATGGTAATTCGCCC.

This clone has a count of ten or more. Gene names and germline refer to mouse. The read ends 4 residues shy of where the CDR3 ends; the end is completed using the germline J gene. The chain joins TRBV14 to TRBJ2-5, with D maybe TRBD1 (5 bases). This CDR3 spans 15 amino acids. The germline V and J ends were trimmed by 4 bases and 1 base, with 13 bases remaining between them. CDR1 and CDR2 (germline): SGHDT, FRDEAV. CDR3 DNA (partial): TGTGCCAGCAGTGCAGGGAAGGGGTACCAAGAC. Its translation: CASSAGKGYQD. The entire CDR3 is CASSAGKGYQDTQYF. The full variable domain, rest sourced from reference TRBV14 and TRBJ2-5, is EAGVTQSPRYAVLQEGQAVSFWCDPISGHDTLYWYQQPRDQGPQLLVYFRDEAVIDNSQLPSDRFSAVRPKGTNSTLKIQSAKQGDTATYLCASSAGKGYQDTQYFGPGTRLLVL.

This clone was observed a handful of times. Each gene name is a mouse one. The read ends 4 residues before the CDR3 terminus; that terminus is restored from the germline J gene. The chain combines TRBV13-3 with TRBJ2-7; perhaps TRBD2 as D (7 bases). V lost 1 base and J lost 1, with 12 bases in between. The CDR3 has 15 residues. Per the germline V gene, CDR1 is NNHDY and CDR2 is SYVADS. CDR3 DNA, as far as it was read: TGTGCCAGCAGTGATCTGGGGGCGGGATCCTAT. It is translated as CASSDLGAGSY. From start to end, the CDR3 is CASSDLGAGSYEQYF.

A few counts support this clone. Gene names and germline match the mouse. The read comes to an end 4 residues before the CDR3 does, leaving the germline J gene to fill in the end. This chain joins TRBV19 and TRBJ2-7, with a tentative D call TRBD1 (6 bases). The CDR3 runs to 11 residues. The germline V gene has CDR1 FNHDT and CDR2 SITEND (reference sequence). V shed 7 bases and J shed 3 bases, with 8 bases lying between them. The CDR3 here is CASGQHYEQYF. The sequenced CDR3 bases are TGTGCCAGCGGACAGCACTAT.

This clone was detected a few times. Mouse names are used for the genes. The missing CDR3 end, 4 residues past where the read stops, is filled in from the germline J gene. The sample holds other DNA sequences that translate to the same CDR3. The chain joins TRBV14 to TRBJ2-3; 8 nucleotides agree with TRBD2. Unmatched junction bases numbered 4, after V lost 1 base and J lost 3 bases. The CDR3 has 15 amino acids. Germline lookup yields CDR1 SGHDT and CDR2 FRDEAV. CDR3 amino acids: CASSFGGGSAETLYF. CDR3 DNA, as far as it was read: TGTGCCAGCAGTTTCGGGGGGGGCTCAGCAGAA.

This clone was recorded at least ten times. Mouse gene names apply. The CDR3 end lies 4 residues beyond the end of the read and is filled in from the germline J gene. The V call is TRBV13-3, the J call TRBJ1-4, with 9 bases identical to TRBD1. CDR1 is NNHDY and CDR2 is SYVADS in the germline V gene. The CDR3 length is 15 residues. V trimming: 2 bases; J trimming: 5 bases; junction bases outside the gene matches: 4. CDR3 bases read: TGTGCCAGCAGTGAGGGGACAGGGAGGAACGAA. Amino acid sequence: CASSEGTGRNE. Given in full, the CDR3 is CASSEGTGRNERLFF.